This T cell receptor (beta chain) was found in a study of cytomegalovirus exposure and HLA in healthy donors. Study context: A later analysis reported the approximately 120 validation repertoires used the same platform as the approximately 660 first-cohort repertoires. Whole-study findings and limits: There were three CMV-associated chains whose specificity for CMV antigens was confirmed in vitro. TCR clusters originating in the first cohort tended to co-occur in the 120 validation repertoires, according to a later analysis.

Of note for this clone: What it binds is unknown.

This CDR3 has 14 residues. V was cut by 0 bases and J by 2 bases, with 6 bases left in between. Germline CDR1 and CDR2: SGDLS and YYNGEE. Profiling relied on immunoSEQ multiplex PCR, and the TCRdb table lists in-frame clones only, not all of them. Of over 85,000 clones listed, roughly 94% are singletons. This chain joins TRBV9 and TRBJ1-3; D is unresolved. The TCR sequence derives from a woman between 18 and 30 years old in good health and CMV-seronegative. Sequenced: PBMCs. CDR3 loop: CASSVGTTGNTIYF. The CDR3 region has the DNA TGTGCCAGCAGCGTAGGCACTACTGGAAACACCATATATTTT.